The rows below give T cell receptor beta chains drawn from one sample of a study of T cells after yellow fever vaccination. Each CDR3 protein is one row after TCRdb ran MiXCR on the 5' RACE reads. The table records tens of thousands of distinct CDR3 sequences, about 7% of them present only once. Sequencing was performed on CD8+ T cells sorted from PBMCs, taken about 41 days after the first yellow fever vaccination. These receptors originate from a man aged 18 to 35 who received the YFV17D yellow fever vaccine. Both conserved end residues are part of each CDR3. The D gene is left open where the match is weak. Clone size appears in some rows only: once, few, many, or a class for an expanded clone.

TGCAGCGTTGAAGATCGAGTCAAGGGAGGCGAGCAGTACTTC | CSVEDRVKGGEQYF | TRBV29-1 | . | few | TRBJ2-7
TGTGCCACCAGCAGAGTGAGAGGAACGGTATATCTCGAGACCCAGTACTTC | CATSRVRGTVYLETQYF | TRBV15 | . | many | TRBJ2-5
TGCGCCAGCAGCCAAGGCCAGGGGGCCCGGGAGACCCAGTACTTC | CASSQGQGARETQYF | TRBV4-1 | TRBD1 | . | TRBJ2-5
TGTGCCAGCAGCCTGGTGGGCAGGGGGAAAGACACTGAAGCTTTCTTT | CASSLVGRGKDTEAFF | TRBV5-4 | TRBD1 | few | TRBJ1-1
TGCGCCAGCAGCCAAGAGGGGGGATATGGCTACACCTTC | CASSQEGGYGYTF | TRBV4-1 | . | many | TRBJ1-2
TGTGCCAGCACCCCGCCGGGCTCCTACAATGAGCAGTTCTTC | CASTPPGSYNEQFF | TRBV5-6 | . | many | TRBJ2-1
TGCAGTGCTATTCGGGGCAACACCGGGGAGCTGTTTTTT | CSAIRGNTGELFF | TRBV20-1 | . | many | TRBJ2-2
TGCAGCGTTGAATCCCGAGGGTACGGCACTGAAGCTTTCTTT | CSVESRGYGTEAFF | TRBV29-1 | . | many | TRBJ1-1
TGTGCCAGCAGTTACTCGATGTTGGACAGGGGGCGTTATACTGAAGCTTTCTTT | CASSYSMLDRGRYTEAFF | TRBV6-2/TRBV6-3 | TRBD1 | few | TRBJ1-1
TGTGCCAGCAGTTACAGTAGGGAGAGGGATGGCTACACCTTC | CASSYSRERDGYTF | TRBV6-5 | . | . | TRBJ1-2
TGTGCCAGCAGCTTAGAGGGGGAACCCGTGGACACTGAAGCTTTCTTT | CASSLEGEPVDTEAFF | TRBV7-6 | . | many | TRBJ1-1
TGTGCCACTTCAATACAGTCCGGGGAGCTGTTTTTT | CATSIQSGELFF | TRBV6-2/TRBV6-3 | . | . | TRBJ2-2
TGCGCCAGCAGCCAACCGGGACAGGGAGTCTACGAGCAGTACTTC | CASSQPGQGVYEQYF | TRBV4-3 | TRBD1 | many | TRBJ2-7
TGCGCCAGCAGTTTTTCCAGTAACAATGAGCAGTTCTTC | CASSFSSNNEQFF | TRBV5-1 | . | many | TRBJ2-1
TGTGCCAGCACCGTCGAGGGACAGGGACAAGAGACCCAGTACTTC | CASTVEGQGQETQYF | TRBV7-9 | TRBD1 | few | TRBJ2-5
TGCAGCGTTGAAAGGGACCATGAGCAGTTCTTC | CSVERDHEQFF | TRBV29-1 | . | many | TRBJ2-1
TGTGCCAGCAGCAAGAGAGGGGGTTTCAATGAGCAGTTCTTC | CASSKRGGFNEQFF | TRBV21-1 | . | many | TRBJ2-1
TGTGCCAGCAGCGTAGGTTCTGGGGGGTCGGGAAACAGCGCCAATGAGCAGTTCTTC | CASSVGSGGSGNSANEQFF | TRBV9 | . | many | TRBJ2-1
TGCAGCGTTGACACGGACCTGGAGACCCAGTACTTC | CSVDTDLETQYF | TRBV29-1 | . | many | TRBJ2-5
TGCGCCAGCAGCCAAGATTCCAGCGGAGGTTACAATGAGCAGTTCTTC | CASSQDSSGGYNEQFF | TRBV4-3 | . | many | TRBJ2-1
TGTGCCAGCAGCGGGGGGACTAGCGGGGGTGAGCAGTTCTTC | CASSGGTSGGEQFF | TRBV11-2 | TRBD2 | many | TRBJ2-1
TGCAGTGCTACAACTAGCGGGGGGGTGTACAATGAGCAGTTCTTC | CSATTSGGVYNEQFF | TRBV20-1 | TRBD2 | . | TRBJ2-1
TGTGCCAGCAGCAGGGAGCGGAACTCCTACGAGCAGTACTTC | CASSRERNSYEQYF | TRBV12-3/TRBV12-4 | . | many | TRBJ2-7
TGCAGTGCTGGAGACAGGGGACATGGCTACACCTTC | CSAGDRGHGYTF | TRBV20-1 | TRBD1 | many | TRBJ1-2
TGCGCCAGCAGCCCGAGACAGACAAACACTGAAGCTTTCTTT | CASSPRQTNTEAFF | TRBV4-1 | . | many | TRBJ1-1
TGCAGTGCTAGACCGATCACAGGTATGAACACTGAAGCTTTCTTT | CSARPITGMNTEAFF | TRBV20-1 | . | . | TRBJ1-1
TGTGCCAGCACCCCGGGAGGGGCGAGCTATGGCTACACCTTC | CASTPGGASYGYTF | TRBV25-1 | . | many | TRBJ1-2
TGTGCCAGCAGCTTACGCGGGTATGAGCAGTTCTTC | CASSLRGYEQFF | TRBV7-9 | . | many | TRBJ2-1
TGTGCCAGCAGCAAAGTTGGGCTAGCGGACCTGTACCAAGAGACCCAGTACTTC | CASSKVGLADLYQETQYF | TRBV21-1 | . | many | TRBJ2-5
TGTGCCAGCAGTTACTCGACTGGGACATCGGGTGGCTACACCTTC | CASSYSTGTSGGYTF | TRBV6-5 | . | many | TRBJ1-2
TGTGCCAGCAGGCCCACAGGGGGCCCCTACGAGCAGTACTTC | CASRPTGGPYEQYF | TRBV27 | TRBD1 | many | TRBJ2-7
TGTGCCTCCTCCTCAGTAGTAGCGGGGGGCCGAACGCAGTATTTT | CASSSVVAGGRTQYF | TRBV3-1 | TRBD2 | few | TRBJ2-3
TGCAGCGTTGAAGATCTAGGGGTCGGGGAGCTGTTTTTT | CSVEDLGVGELFF | TRBV29-1 | . | many | TRBJ2-2
TGCGCCAGCAGCTTTTACGGAGACGGCAAAAACATTCAGTACTTC | CASSFYGDGKNIQYF | TRBV5-1 | . | few | TRBJ2-4
TGCGCCAGCAGCTTGGAGGCAGATCAAGAGACCCAGTACTTC | CASSLEADQETQYF | TRBV5-1 | . | few | TRBJ2-5
TGTGCCACCAGCAGAGATCAGAGGCAGGGCAGAGTCTACGAGCAGTACTTC | CATSRDQRQGRVYEQYF | TRBV15 | . | few | TRBJ2-7
TGCGCCAGCAGCCAAAATGACGGGAAAGAGACCCAGTACTTC | CASSQNDGKETQYF | TRBV4-1 | . | few | TRBJ2-5
TGTGCCATCAGTGAAGGGGGAAATGAAAAACTGTTTTTT | CAISEGGNEKLFF | TRBV10-3 | . | medium-sized | TRBJ1-4
TGCGCCAGCAGCGTGGTGGGACAGGCCAACTACGAGCAGTACTTC | CASSVVGQANYEQYF | TRBV5-1 | TRBD1 | many | TRBJ2-7
TGCAGTGCTAGAGACGTCCCGGGACTAGCGGGGGGCCCCACAGATACGCAGTATTTT | CSARDVPGLAGGPTDTQYF | TRBV20-1 | TRBD2 | many | TRBJ2-3
TGTGCCAGCAGGCACAGGGATTTCTACGAGCAGTACTTC | CASRHRDFYEQYF | TRBV7-9 | . | many | TRBJ2-7
TGCGCCAGCAGCCCCGGGCAGGGGGGAGTCTATGGCTACACCTTC | CASSPGQGGVYGYTF | TRBV4-3 | TRBD1 | many | TRBJ1-2
TGTGCCAGCAGCATCGGTGGGAGCGGGGGGGAACAAGAGACCCAGTACTTC | CASSIGGSGGEQETQYF | TRBV11-2 | TRBD2 | few | TRBJ2-5
TGTGCCAGGAGCCCCGGGCTCCGGCACAATGAGCAGTTCTTC | CARSPGLRHNEQFF | TRBV5-6 | . | . | TRBJ2-1
TGTGCTCTAGGGACAGGGGGCGCGGAGTGGAAGACCCAGTACTTC | CALGTGGAEWKTQYF | TRBV12-5 | TRBD1 | many | TRBJ2-5
TGCGCCAGCAGCGAAGGGACAGTCGCTGGCAATCAGCCCCAGCATTTT | CASSEGTVAGNQPQHF | TRBV5-1 | TRBD1 | few | TRBJ1-5
TGCAGTGCTAGAGGTAACCGGGACGGATACTACAATGAGCAGTTCTTC | CSARGNRDGYYNEQFF | TRBV20-1 | . | many | TRBJ2-1